Below, 28 T cell receptor beta chains from the same sample are listed, as sequenced in a study of shared clonotypes between healthy human individuals. Clones were read by immunoSEQ multiplex PCR, and TCRdb kept only the in-frame ones, dropping some. The data contain 640,000 or so clones, roughly 78% of them singletons. Input material: memory CD4+ T cells sorted from blood. The subset is: CD45RA-negative fraction. The receptors were gathered from a woman in her thirties in good health.

This clone was seen just once. The genes are TRBV28 and TRBJ2-5, with 9 nucleotides matching TRBD1. Germline-derived CDR1 and CDR2 are MDHEN and SYDVKM. V shed 0 bases and J 4 bases; nucleotides not matched to a gene: 6. CDR3 length: 16 amino acids. The chain's CDR3 is CASSLWATGGRETQYF. CDR3 coding DNA: TGTGCCAGCAGTTTATGGGCAACAGGGGGCCGAGAGACCCAGTACTTC.

The V gene is TRBV11-2, the J gene TRBJ2-7, with 7 positions matching TRBD2. This CDR3 has 14 amino acids. Germline V gene data show CDR1 as SGHAT and CDR2 as FQNNGV. The trim removed 6 bases at V and 1 base at J, leaving 6 bases unmatched. The CDR3 loop is CASSLGTTSYEQYF. The CDR3 nucleotides read TGTGCCAGCAGTCTCGGGACTACGTCCTACGAGCAGTACTTC.

This clone was seen many times. The rearrangement links TRBV5-1 to TRBJ2-2; D may correspond to TRBD1 or TRBD2 (9 bases each). This CDR3 has 20 residues. Germline CDR1 is SGHRS and CDR2 is YFSETQ. Between the trimmed V and J ends, which lost 6 bases and 4 bases, there was a span of 31 bases. This chain's CDR3 is CASKSGTGFSREGSTGELFF. The CDR3 nucleotides read TGCGCCAGCAAGTCCGGGACAGGGTTTTCGCGGGAGGGAAGCACCGGGGAGCTGTTTTTT. Variable domain in full (rest from reference TRBV5-1 and TRBJ2-2): KAGVTQTPRYLIKTRGQQVTLSCSPISGHRSVSWYQQTPGQGLQFLFEYFSETQRNKGNFPGRFSGRQFSNSRSEMNVSTLELGDSALYLCASKSGTGFSREGSTGELFFGEGSRLTVL.

This chain connects TRBV4-1 to TRBJ2-1, with D possibly being TRBD2 (5 bases). CDR3 length: 16 amino acids. V lost 0 bases to trimming and J lost 2 bases, with 11 bases between them. The germline gives CDR1 MGHRA, CDR2 YSYEKL. The CDR3 DNA reads TGCGCCAGCAGCCAAGAGCAGCGGAATGCCTACAATGAGCAGTTCTTC. This sequence encodes CASSQEQRNAYNEQFF.

The V and J genes are TRBV6-1 and TRBJ2-7; D is possibly TRBD2 (6 bases). V gave up 3 bases and J gave up 3 bases, with 30 bases separating them. Germline V CDR1 and CDR2: MNHNS, SASEGT. This CDR3 has 20 amino acids. CDR3 nucleotide sequence: TGTGCCAGCAGTGATGGTTACGGCCTAGCGTCCAACCGGCCTTACTACGAGCAGTACTTC. Translating it yields CASSDGYGLASNRPYYEQYF.

CDR3 nucleotides: TGCGCCAGCAGCTTGGAACTAGCGGGACCAGATACGCAGTATTTT. This codes for CASSLELAGPDTQYF. The chain is built from TRBV5-1 and TRBJ2-3; TRBD2 aligns across 10 bases. This CDR3 is 15 amino acids long. The trim removed 0 bases at V and 4 bases at J, leaving 2 bases unmatched. Germline V gives CDR1 SGHRS, CDR2 YFSETQ.

This clone was observed a handful of times. The rearrangement joins TRBV7-3 to TRBJ2-1; a weak D match, TRBD1 (5 bases). Looked up from germline, CDR1 is SGHTA and CDR2 is FQGTGA. V shed 5 bases and J shed 9 bases, with 17 bases lying between them. CDR3 length: 14 residues. The CDR3 sequence is CASSPQQGIGEQFF. The CDR3 region has the DNA TGTGCCAGCAGCCCTCAGCAGGGAATAGGTGAGCAGTTCTTC.

This clone was detected ten times or more. The chain couples TRBV4-1 to TRBJ2-4; the D gene is possibly TRBD2 (6 bases). The length of the CDR3 is 13 residues. With 3 bases removed from V and 9 bases from J, the gap between germline ends came to 12 bases. Germline lookup yields CDR1 MGHRA and CDR2 YSYEKL. The CDR3 protein is CASSHSGWGIQYF. CDR3 sequence (DNA): TGCGCCAGCAGCCACAGCGGGTGGGGCATTCAGTACTTC.

In the case of this clone: An end of the junction differs from the germline gene, which may be a read error. Other DNA sequences in this specimen translate into the identical CDR3. This chain joins TRBV19 and TRBJ2-2, with D unclear. The length of the CDR3 is 13 residues. In germline, CDR1 is LNHDA, CDR2 SQIVND (reference sequence). The CDR3: CASTAENTGELFF. Here the CDR3 DNA reads TGTGCCAGTACGGCAGAGAACACTGGGGAGCTGTTTTTT.

J is TRBJ1-5 and V is TRBV27, with TRBD1 as a possible D gene (6 bases). The germline CDR1 and CDR2 sequences are MNHEY and SMNVEV (reference sequence). Between the trimmed V and J ends, which lost 5 bases and 0 bases, there was a span of 14 bases. CDR3 size: 16 residues. The DNA of the CDR3 is TGTGCCAGCAGTCCCGCGGGGGCCTATAGCAATCAGCCCCAGCATTTT. Protein: CASSPAGAYSNQPQHF.

This chain uses TRBV7-3 with TRBJ2-3, with 8 bases that match TRBD1. Germline CDR1 is SGHTA and CDR2 is FQGTGA. With V trimmed by 5 bases and J by 0 bases, 4 bases remained unmatched. CDR3 size: 15 residues. CDR3 amino acids: CASSITGGSTDTQYF. The CDR3 DNA reads as TGTGCCAGCAGCATTACAGGGGGTAGCACAGATACGCAGTATTTT.

This clone was detected only a few times. V gene TRBV28 combines with J gene TRBJ1-3; TRBD1 agrees at 7 bases. CDR3 length equals 16 residues. Germline-derived CDR1 and CDR2 are MDHEN and SYDVKM. V trimming: 4 bases; J trimming: 2 bases; junction bases outside the gene matches: 8. The CDR3 DNA reads TGTGCCAGCAGTTCTTTTCTAGGACAGGCTGGAAACACCATATATTTT. Protein product: CASSSFLGQAGNTIYF.

This clone has only one observation. CDR3 residues: CASSNWAGVNYGYTF. For the CDR3, the DNA is TGCGCCAGCAGCAATTGGGCAGGGGTTAACTATGGCTACACCTTC. V gene TRBV5-1 combines with J gene TRBJ1-2; D is possibly TRBD1 (6 bases). The germline V gene has CDR1 SGHRS and CDR2 YFSETQ. The ends were cut back, 4 bases at V and 1 base at J, with 14 bases in the middle. The CDR3 covers 15 residues.

The J gene is TRBJ1-5, the V gene TRBV28; tentatively, D is TRBD1 (5 bases). The V and J ends lost 3 bases and 3 bases respectively, with 27 bases between them. The CDR3 is made up of 20 amino acids. CDR1 and CDR2 (germline): MDHEN, SYDVKM. The CDR3 region is CASSLLAPRADRGNNQPQHF. As DNA, the CDR3 is TGTGCCAGCAGTTTGTTAGCACCCAGGGCGGACCGCGGGAACAATCAGCCCCAGCATTTT.

This clone occurred once. A much larger clonotype is one base distant, so this may be a read error. The rearrangement joins TRBV7-8 to TRBJ2-6; possible D gene TRBD2, 5 bases. With 5 bases removed from V and 1 base from J, the gap between germline ends came to 18 bases. The CDR3 sequence is 18 residues long. Germline loops: CDR1 SGHVS, CDR2 FQNEAQ. The CDR3 DNA reads TGTGCCAGCAGCCAAAACAGTCACGGGGAATCTGGGGCCAACGTCCTGACTTTC. Translating gives CASSQNSHGESGANVLTF.

The chain carries TRBV5-1 and TRBJ2-5; D is perhaps TRBD1 or TRBD2 (5 bases each). CDR1 and CDR2 (germline): SGHRS, YFSETQ. V lost 4 bases, J lost 5 bases, and 21 bases lay in between. The CDR3 runs to 16 residues. The CDR3 region is CASSRRTQGAGETQYF. For the CDR3, the DNA is TGCGCCAGCAGCCGGCGGACTCAAGGGGCAGGGGAGACCCAGTACTTC.

The sample holds a few counts of this clone. J is TRBJ1-1 and V is TRBV4-1; D gene uncertain. The CDR3 totals 13 residues. Deletions cut 4 bases from V and 4 bases from J, with 10 bases between. Germline assignment: CDR1 MGHRA and CDR2 YSYEKL. The CDR3 region is CASSPLEGTEAFF. The CDR3 DNA follows: TGCGCCAGCAGCCCCCTGGAGGGCACTGAAGCTTTCTTT.

The chain is built from TRBV25-1 and TRBJ2-7; D gene unclear. There are 12 residues in the CDR3. Germline-derived CDR1 and CDR2 are MGHDK and SYGVNS. The V and J ends lost 8 bases and 2 bases respectively, with 10 bases between them. The CDR3: CASAQDPYEQYF. The CDR3 DNA reads as TGTGCCAGCGCCCAGGACCCCTACGAGCAGTACTTC.

The rearrangement joins TRBV2 to TRBJ2-2, with D perhaps matching TRBD1 or TRBD2 (6 bases each). Germline CDR1 reads SNHLY; CDR2 reads FYNNEI. The V end lost 6 bases, the J end lost 1 base, and 12 bases lay between the germline ends. This CDR3 has 15 residues. The CDR3 loop is CASSQGGLNTGELFF. CDR3 DNA: TGTGCCAGCAGCCAAGGGGGGTTGAACACCGGGGAGCTGTTTTTT.

The chain couples TRBV6-5 to TRBJ2-5; D possibly corresponds to TRBD1 (6 bases). V lost 6 bases and J lost 4, with 12 bases in between. The CDR3 runs to 13 residues. Germline-derived CDR1 and CDR2 are MNHEY and SVGAGI. CDR3 amino acids: CASSWGLGETQYF. The CDR3 DNA is TGTGCCAGCAGCTGGGGGCTGGGAGAGACCCAGTACTTC.

The DNA for the CDR3 is TGTGCCAGCTCACCGAGCATCAGTTCTTCCCTCTCTGGGGCCAACGTCCTGACTTTC. This translates into CASSPSISSSLSGANVLTF. The rearrangement joins TRBV18 to TRBJ2-6; D is ambiguous. V was clipped by 3 bases and J by 0 bases, with 18 bases between them. The CDR3 extends over 19 amino acids. From germline, CDR1 is KGHSH and CDR2 LQKENI.

The chain recombines TRBV19 with TRBJ2-3; D is perhaps TRBD1 (6 bases). This CDR3 is 13 amino acids long. In germline, CDR1 is LNHDA, CDR2 SQIVND (reference sequence). Trimming took off 4 bases at V and 5 bases at J, with 10 bases between the two ends. The CDR3 DNA reads as TGTGCCAGTAGTAAGGCGACAGGAGATACGCAGTATTTT. Its protein is CASSKATGDTQYF.

This rearrangement joins TRBV18 to TRBJ2-5; D is possibly TRBD1 (6 bases). From germline, CDR1 is KGHSH and CDR2 LQKENI. The CDR3 spans 15 residues. V was pared by 1 base and J by 5 bases, with 14 bases between. CDR3 loop: CASSPQGQSGETQYF. The DNA of the CDR3 is TGTGCCAGCTCACCACAGGGACAATCGGGGGAGACCCAGTACTTC.

This chain links TRBV7-9 with TRBJ2-5; D uncertain. The CDR3 has 13 residues. Germline V CDR1 and CDR2: SEHNR, FQNEAQ (reference sequence). Trimming took off 1 base at V and 5 bases at J, with 8 bases between the two ends. For the CDR3, the DNA is TGTGCCAGCAGCTTAGATCTTGGGGAGACCCAGTACTTC. Its protein product is CASSLDLGETQYF.

The chain has TRBV11-2 and TRBJ2-7; 13 nucleotides agree with TRBD2. CDR1 and CDR2 (germline): SGHAT, FQNNGV. This CDR3 region has 15 residues. Trimming took 1 base from V and 5 from J; bases not matched to a gene: 2. The CDR3 region has the DNA TGTGCCAGCAGCTTAGCACTAGCGGGAGGGAACGAGCAGTACTTC. Amino acids: CASSLALAGGNEQYF.

Comment on this clone: The same CDR3 also results from other DNA sequences found in this sample. DNA of the CDR3: TGTGCCAGCTCACCGGGATACGAGCAGTACTTC. It encodes CASSPGYEQYF. The rearrangement joins TRBV18 to TRBJ2-7; D call uncertain. Trimming removed 3 bases at V and 4 bases at J, with 4 bases between. This CDR3 has 11 amino acids. Looked up from germline, CDR1 is KGHSH and CDR2 is LQKENI.

In its sample, this clone was seen once. The rearrangement joins TRBV6-5 to TRBJ2-5; 7 nucleotides align to TRBD1. Germline CDR1 and CDR2: MNHEY and SVGAGI. The CDR3 contains 14 residues. The V segment lost 5 bases and the J segment 3 bases; nucleotides outside the gene matches: 6. In DNA, the CDR3 is TGTGCCAGCAGTGATGGACAGGTCAAAGAGACCCAGTACTTC. It codes for CASSDGQVKETQYF.

The chain carries TRBV30 and TRBJ1-3, with D hard to call. CDR1 and CDR2 (germline): GTSNPN, SVGIG (reference sequence). Deletions cut 2 bases from V and 4 bases from J, with 3 bases between. The CDR3 has 11 amino acids. Here the CDR3 DNA reads TGTGCCTGGAGTCCGGGAAACACCATATATTTT. It codes for CAWSPGNTIYF.